Each of the 5 T cell receptor beta chains below was sequenced from the same sample in a study of shared T cell receptors in the human thymus. Measured with immunoSEQ multiplex PCR; TCRdb has only the in-frame clones, and not every one. Of around 730,000 clones in the sample, 80% to 90% are singletons; the top ten hold about 0.011%. These records were also assigned to another study, of human thymus T cells.

Sequencing used thymocytes. These receptors all stem from a girl under three years old with a congenital heart defect.

V is TRBV13 and J is TRBJ2-5, with D perhaps TRBD2 (5 bases). Between the trimmed V and J ends, which lost 5 bases and 5 bases, there was a span of 12 bases. This CDR3 is built from 13 residues. Germline V gene data show CDR1 as PRHDT and CDR2 as FYEKMQ (reference sequence). CDR3 amino acids: CASSRLPRETQYF. CDR3 sequence (DNA): TGTGCCAGCAGCAGACTACCTAGGGAGACCCAGTACTTC. Filled out from reference TRBV13 and TRBJ2-5, the complete variable domain reads AAGVIQSPRHLIKEKRETATLKCYPIPRHDTVYWYQQGPGQDPQFLISFYEKMQSDKGSIPDRFSAQQFSDYHSELNMSSLELGDSALYFCASSRLPRETQYFGPGTRLLVL.

V gene TRBV6-1 combines with J gene TRBJ2-2; TRBD1 agrees at 7 bases. The CDR3 runs 15 residues. Looked up from germline, CDR1 is MNHNS and CDR2 is SASEGT. The V segment lost 3 bases and the J segment 1 base; nucleotides outside the gene matches: 2. The CDR3 loop is CASSDRDRNTGELFF. The CDR3 DNA reads as TGTGCCAGCAGTGATCGGGACAGGAACACCGGGGAGCTGTTTTTT.

The chain uses TRBV5-8 and TRBJ1-3; D may be TRBD1 (5 bases). Trimming stripped 4 bases from V and 2 bases from J, with 16 bases between. This CDR3 is 16 amino acids long. CDR1 is SGHTS and CDR2 is YDEGEE in the germline V gene. CDR3 loop: CASSPDTSEAGNTIYF. The CDR3, as DNA: TGTGCCAGCAGCCCGGACACCTCAGAAGCTGGAAACACCATATATTTT.

The rearrangement links TRBV27 to TRBJ1-4, with D perhaps TRBD1 (6 bases). CDR3 length equals 19 residues. The V end was cut by 10 bases, the J end by 0 bases, with 27 bases between. From germline, CDR1 is MNHEY and CDR2 SMNVEV (reference sequence). The CDR3 loop is CATRPGRDKGKTTNEKLFF. Here the CDR3 DNA reads TGTGCCACCCGACCGGGCAGGGACAAGGGTAAAACAACTAATGAAAAACTGTTTTTT.

The gene calls are TRBV7-3 and TRBJ2-3, with TRBD2 identical over 11 bases. This CDR3 has 17 residues. With 1 base clipped from V and 4 bases from J, the junction kept 7 bases outside the gene matches. Germline V gene lookup returns CDR1 SGHTA and CDR2 FQGTGA. The CDR3 nucleotides read TGTGCCAGCAGCTTAAATAGCGGGGGGGCTGTAGCAGATACGCAGTATTTT. Translated, it gives CASSLNSGGAVADTQYF.